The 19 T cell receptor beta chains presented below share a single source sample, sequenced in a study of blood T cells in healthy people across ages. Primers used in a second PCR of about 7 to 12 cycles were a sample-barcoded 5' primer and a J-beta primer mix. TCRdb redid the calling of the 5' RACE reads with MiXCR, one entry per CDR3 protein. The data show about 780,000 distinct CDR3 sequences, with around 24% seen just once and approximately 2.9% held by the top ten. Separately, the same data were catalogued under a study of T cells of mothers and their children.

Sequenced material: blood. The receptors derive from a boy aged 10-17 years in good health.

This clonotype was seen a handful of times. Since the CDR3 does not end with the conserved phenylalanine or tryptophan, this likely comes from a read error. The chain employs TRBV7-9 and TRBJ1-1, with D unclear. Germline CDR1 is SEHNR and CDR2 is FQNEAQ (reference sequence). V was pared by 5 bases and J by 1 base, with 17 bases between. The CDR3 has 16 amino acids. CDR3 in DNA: TGTGCCAGCAGCCCTCCTCTCCGGACGGCGAACACTGAAGCTTTCCTT. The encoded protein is CASSPPLRTANTEAFL.

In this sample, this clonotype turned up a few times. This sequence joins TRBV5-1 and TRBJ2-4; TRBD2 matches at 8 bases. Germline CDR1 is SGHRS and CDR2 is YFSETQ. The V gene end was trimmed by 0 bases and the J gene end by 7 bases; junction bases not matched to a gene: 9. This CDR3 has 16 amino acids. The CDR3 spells CASSLAGGAIGNIQYF. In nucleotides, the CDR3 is TGCGCCAGCAGCTTGGCCGGGGGGGCCATAGGGAACATTCAGTACTTC.

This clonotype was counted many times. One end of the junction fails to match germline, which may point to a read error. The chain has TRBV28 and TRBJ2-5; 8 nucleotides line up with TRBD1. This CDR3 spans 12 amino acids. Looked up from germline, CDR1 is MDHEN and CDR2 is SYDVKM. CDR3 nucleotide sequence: TGTGCAAGCAGGGGGCGAGGGGAGACCCAGTACTTC. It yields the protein CASRGRGETQYF.

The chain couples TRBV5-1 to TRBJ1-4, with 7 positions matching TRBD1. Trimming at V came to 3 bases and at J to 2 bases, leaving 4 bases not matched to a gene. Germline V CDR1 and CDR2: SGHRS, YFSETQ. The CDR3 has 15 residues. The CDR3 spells CASSSQGSTNEKLFF. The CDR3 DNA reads TGCGCCAGCAGCTCACAGGGGTCGACTAATGAAAAACTGTTTTTT.

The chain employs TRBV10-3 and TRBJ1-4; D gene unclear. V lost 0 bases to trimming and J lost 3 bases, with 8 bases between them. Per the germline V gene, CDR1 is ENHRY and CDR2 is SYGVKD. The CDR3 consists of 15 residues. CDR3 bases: TGTGCCATCAGTGAGTCGACGGGTTCTAATGAAAAACTGTTTTTT. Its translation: CAISESTGSNEKLFF.

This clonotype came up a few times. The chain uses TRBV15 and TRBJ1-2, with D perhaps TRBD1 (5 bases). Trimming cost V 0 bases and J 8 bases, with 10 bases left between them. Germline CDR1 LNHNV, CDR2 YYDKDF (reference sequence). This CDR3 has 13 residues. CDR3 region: CATSREDRGGYTF. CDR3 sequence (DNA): TGTGCCACCAGCAGAGAGGACCGGGGGGGCTACACCTTC.

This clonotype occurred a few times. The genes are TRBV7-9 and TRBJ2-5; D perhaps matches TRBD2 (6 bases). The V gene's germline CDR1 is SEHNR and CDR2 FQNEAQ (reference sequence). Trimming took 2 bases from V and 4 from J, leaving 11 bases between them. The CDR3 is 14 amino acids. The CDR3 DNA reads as TGTGCCAGCAGCTTAAGGGAGGAGGGAGAGACCCAGTACTTC. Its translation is CASSLREEGETQYF.

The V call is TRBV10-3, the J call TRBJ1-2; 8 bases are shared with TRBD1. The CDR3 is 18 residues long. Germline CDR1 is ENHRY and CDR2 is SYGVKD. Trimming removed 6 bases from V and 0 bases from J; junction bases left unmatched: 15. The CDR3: CAISSPPDRGLANYGYTF. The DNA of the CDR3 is TGTGCCATCAGCTCCCCCCCCGACAGGGGACTTGCTAACTATGGCTACACCTTC.

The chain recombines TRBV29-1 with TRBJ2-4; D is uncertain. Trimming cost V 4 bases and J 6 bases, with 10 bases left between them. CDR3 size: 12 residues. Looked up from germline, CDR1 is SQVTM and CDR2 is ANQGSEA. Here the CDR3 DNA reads TGCAGCGTTGTATCATGGCTAAACATTCAGTACTTC. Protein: CSVVSWLNIQYF.

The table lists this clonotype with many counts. The CDR3 sequence is CASRIGLDRNEQFF. The CDR3 DNA sequence: TGTGCCAGCAGAATCGGACTAGATCGTAATGAGCAGTTCTTC. The chain combines TRBV5-4 with TRBJ2-1, with 7 bases that match TRBD2. CDR3 size: 14 residues. CDR1 and CDR2 from the germline V gene are SGHNT and YYREEE (reference sequence). With 5 bases clipped from V and 7 bases from J, the junction kept 9 bases outside the gene matches.

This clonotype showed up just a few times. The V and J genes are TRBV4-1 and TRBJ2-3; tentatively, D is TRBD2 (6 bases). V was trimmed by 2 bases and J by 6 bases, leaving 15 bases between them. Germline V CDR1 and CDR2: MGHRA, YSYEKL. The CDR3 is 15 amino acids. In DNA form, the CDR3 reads TGCGCCAGCAGCCAACCAGCGGAGGGCCAGGATACGCAGTATTTT. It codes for CASSQPAEGQDTQYF.

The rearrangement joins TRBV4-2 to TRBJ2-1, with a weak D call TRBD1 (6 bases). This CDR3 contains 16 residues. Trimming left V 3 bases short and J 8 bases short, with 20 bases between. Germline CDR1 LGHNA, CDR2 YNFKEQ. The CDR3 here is CASSQRAAGAWDEQFF. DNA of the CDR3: TGTGCCAGCAGCCAGCGCGCGGCAGGGGCTTGGGATGAGCAGTTCTTC.

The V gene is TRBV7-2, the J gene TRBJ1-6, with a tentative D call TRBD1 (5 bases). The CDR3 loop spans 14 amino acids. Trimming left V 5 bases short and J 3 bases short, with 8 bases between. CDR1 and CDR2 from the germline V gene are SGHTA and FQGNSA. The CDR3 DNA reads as TGTGCCAGCAGCGGGGCCAACTATAATTCACCCCTCCACTTT. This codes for CASSGANYNSPLHF.

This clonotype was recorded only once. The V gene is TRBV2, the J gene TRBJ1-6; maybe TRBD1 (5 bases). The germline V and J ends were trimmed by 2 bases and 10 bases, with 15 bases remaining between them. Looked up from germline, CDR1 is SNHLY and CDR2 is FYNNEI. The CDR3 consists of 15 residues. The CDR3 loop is CASSESQGAVSPLHF. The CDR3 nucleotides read TGTGCCAGCAGTGAATCGCAGGGCGCGGTCTCACCCCTCCACTTT.

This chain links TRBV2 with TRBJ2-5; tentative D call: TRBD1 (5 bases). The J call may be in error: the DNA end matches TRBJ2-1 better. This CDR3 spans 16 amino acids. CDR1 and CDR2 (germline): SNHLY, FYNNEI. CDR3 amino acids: CASSEFRGSLGNEQFF. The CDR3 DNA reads TGTGCCAGCAGTGAATTTAGGGGAAGCTTGGGGAATGAGCAGTTCTTC.

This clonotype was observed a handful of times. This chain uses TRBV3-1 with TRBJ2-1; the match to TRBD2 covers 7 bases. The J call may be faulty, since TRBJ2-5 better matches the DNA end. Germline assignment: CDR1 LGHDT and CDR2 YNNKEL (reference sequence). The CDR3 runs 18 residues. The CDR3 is CASSQVSGTTGTWETQYF. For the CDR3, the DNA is TGTGCCAGCAGCCAAGTGTCCGGGACTACGGGAACATGGGAGACCCAGTACTTC.

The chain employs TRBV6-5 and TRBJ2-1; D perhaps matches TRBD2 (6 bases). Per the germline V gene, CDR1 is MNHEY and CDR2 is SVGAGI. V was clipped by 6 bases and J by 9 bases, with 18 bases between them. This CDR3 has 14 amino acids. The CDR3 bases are TGTGCCAGCAGACCCGGACTGGGGCGGGGTGAGCAGTTCTTC. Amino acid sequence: CASRPGLGRGEQFF.

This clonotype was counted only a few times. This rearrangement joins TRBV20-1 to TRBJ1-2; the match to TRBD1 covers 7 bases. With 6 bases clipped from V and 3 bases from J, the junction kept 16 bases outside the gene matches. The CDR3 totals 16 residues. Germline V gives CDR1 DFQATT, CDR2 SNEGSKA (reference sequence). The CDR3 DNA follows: TGCAGTGCCAGGGGGAGCTTGACAGGGATCGACTATGGCTACACCTTC. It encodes CSARGSLTGIDYGYTF.

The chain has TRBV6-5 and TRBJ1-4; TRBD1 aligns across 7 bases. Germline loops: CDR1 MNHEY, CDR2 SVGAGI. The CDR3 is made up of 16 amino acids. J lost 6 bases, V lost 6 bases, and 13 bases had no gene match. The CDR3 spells CASSPEAKGAHEKLFF. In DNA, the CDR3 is TGTGCCAGCAGCCCCGAGGCAAAGGGGGCACATGAAAAACTGTTTTTT.